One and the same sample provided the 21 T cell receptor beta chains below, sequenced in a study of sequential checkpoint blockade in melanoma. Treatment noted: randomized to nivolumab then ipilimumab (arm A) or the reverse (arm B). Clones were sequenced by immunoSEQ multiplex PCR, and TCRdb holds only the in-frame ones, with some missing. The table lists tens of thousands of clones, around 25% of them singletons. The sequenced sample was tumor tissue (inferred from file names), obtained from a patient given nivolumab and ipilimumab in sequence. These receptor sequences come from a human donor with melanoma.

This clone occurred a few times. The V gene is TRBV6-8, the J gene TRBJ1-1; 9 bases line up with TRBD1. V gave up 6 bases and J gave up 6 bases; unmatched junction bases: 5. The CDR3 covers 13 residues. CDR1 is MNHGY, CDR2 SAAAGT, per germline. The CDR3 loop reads CASSRDRVSEAFF. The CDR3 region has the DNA TGTGCCAGCAGCCGGGACAGGGTATCTGAAGCTTTCTTT.

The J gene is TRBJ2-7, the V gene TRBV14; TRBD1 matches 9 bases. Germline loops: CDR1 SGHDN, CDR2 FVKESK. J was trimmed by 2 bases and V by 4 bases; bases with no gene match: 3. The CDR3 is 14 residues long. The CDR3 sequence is CASSLDRGAYEQYF. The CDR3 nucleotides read TGTGCCAGCAGCCTAGACAGGGGGGCCTACGAGCAGTACTTC.

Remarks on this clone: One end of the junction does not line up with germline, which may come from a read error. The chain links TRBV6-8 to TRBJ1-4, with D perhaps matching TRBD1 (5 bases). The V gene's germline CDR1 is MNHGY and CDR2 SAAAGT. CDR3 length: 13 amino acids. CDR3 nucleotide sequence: TGTGCCATCAGTCAAGGGGACAATGAAAAACTGTTTTTT. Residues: CAISQGDNEKLFF.

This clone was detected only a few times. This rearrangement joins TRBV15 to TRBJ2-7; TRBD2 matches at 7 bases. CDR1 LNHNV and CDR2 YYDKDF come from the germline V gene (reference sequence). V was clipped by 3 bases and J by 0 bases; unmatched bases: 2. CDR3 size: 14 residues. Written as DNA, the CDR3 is TGTGCCACCAGCAGCGGGAGGAGCTCCTACGAGCAGTACTTC. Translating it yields CATSSGRSSYEQYF.

The CDR3 sequence is CASSRWTVSAYEQYF. CDR3 in DNA: TGTGCCAGCAGCCGATGGACCGTGTCGGCTTACGAGCAGTACTTC. The chain uses TRBV14 and TRBJ2-7, with D hard to call. This CDR3 contains 15 residues. V gave up 4 bases and J gave up 4 bases, with 17 bases separating them. Germline values: CDR1 SGHDN, CDR2 FVKESK.

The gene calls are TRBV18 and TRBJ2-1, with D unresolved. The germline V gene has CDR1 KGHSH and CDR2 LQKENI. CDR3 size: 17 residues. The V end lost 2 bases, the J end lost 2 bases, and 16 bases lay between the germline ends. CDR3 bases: TGTGCCAGCTCACCAGTAATAAAAAACCTCGCCTACAATGAGCAGTTCTTC. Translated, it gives CASSPVIKNLAYNEQFF.

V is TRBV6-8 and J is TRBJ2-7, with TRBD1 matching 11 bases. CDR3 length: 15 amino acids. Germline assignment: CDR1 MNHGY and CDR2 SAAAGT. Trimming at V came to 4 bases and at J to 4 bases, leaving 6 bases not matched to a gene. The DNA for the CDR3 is TGTGCCAGCAGTTCCGGACAGGGGGCAGGGTACGAGCAGTACTTC. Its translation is CASSSGQGAGYEQYF.

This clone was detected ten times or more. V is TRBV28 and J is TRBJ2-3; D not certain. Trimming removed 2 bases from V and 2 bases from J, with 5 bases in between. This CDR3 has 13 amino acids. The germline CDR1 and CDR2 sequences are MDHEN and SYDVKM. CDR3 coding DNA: TGTGCCAGCAGTTTAATTTTCACAGATACGCAGTATTTT. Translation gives CASSLIFTDTQYF.

The CDR3 bases are TGCGCCAGCAGCTTGGACGGGGGTTGGGCCGGGGAGCTGTTTTTT. Translating gives CASSLDGGWAGELFF. The gene calls are TRBV5-1 and TRBJ2-2; D may be TRBD2 (6 bases). Trimming shortened V by 0 bases and J by 6 bases, and 12 bases separated the two germline ends. This CDR3 region has 15 residues. Germline CDR1 is SGHRS and CDR2 is YFSETQ.

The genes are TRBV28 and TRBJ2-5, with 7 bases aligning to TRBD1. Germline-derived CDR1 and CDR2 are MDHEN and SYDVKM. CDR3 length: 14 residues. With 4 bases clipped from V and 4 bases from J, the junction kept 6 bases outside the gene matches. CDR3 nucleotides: TGTGCCAGCAGTTGGGGACAGCGGATAGAGACCCAGTACTTC. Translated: CASSWGQRIETQYF. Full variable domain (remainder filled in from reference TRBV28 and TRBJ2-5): DVKVTQSSRYLVKRTGEKVFLECVQDMDHENMFWYRQDPGLGLRLIYFSYDVKMKEKGDIPEGYSVSREKKERFSLILESASTNQTSMYLCASSWGQRIETQYFGPGTRLLVL.

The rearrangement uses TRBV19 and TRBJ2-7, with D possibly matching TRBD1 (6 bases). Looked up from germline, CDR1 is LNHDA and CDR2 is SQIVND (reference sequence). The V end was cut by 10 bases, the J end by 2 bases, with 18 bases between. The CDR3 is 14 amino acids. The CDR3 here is CATRGRDTTYEQYF. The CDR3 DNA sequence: TGTGCCACAAGGGGACGGGACACAACCTACGAGCAGTACTTC.

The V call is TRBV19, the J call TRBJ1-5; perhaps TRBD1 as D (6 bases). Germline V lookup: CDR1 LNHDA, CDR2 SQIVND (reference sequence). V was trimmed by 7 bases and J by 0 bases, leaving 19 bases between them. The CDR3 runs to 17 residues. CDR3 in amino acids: CASTSGTQTYSNQPQHF. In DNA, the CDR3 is TGTGCCAGTACCTCGGGGACACAAACTTATAGCAATCAGCCCCAGCATTTT.

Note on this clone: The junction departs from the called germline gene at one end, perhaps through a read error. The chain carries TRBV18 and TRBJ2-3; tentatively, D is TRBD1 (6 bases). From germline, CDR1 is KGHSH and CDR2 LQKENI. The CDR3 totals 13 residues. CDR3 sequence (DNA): TGTGCCAGCTCGGTCATCACCGAAACAGGGATTGGCTTT. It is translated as CASSVITETGIGF.

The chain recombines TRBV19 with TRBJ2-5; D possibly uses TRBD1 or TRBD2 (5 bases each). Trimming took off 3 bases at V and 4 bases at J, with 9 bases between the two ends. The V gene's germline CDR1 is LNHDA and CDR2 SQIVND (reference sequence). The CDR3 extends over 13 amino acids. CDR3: CASSIRDGETQYF. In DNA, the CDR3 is TGTGCCAGTAGTATCCGGGACGGAGAGACCCAGTACTTC.

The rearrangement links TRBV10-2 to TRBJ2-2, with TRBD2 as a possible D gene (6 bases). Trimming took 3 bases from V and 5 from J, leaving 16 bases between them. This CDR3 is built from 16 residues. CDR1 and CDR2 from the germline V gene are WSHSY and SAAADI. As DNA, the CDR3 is TGCGCCAGCAGTGAAGTTGGGGCAGGGAGGACCGGGGAGCTGTTTTTT. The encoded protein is CASSEVGAGRTGELFF.

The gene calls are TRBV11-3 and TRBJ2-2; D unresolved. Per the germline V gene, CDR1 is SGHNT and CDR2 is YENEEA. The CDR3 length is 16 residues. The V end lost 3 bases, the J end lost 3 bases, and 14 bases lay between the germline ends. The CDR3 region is CASSLMVSLDTGELFF. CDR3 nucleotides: TGTGCCAGCAGCTTGATGGTCAGCCTTGACACCGGGGAGCTGTTTTTT.

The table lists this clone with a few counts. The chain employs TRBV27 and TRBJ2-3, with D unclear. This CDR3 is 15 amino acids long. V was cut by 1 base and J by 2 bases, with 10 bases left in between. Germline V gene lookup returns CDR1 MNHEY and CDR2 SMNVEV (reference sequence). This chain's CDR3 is CASSLFWTDTDTQYF. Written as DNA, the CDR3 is TGTGCCAGCAGTTTATTCTGGACCGACACAGATACGCAGTATTTT.

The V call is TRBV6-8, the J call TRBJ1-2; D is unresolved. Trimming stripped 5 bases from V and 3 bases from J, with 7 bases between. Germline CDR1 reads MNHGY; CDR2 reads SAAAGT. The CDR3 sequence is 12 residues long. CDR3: CASSEGYYGYTF. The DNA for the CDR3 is TGTGCCAGCAGTGAGGGTTACTATGGCTACACCTTC.

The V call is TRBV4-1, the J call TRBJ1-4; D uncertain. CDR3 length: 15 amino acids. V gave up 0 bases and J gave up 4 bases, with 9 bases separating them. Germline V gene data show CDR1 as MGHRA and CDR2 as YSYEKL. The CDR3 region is CASSQDPRNNEKLFF. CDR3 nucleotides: TGCGCCAGCAGCCAAGATCCCAGGAATAATGAAAAACTGTTTTTT.

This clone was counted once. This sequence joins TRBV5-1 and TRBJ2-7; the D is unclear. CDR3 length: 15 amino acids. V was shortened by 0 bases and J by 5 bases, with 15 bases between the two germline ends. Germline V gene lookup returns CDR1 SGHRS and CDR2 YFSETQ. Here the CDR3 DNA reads TGCGCCAGCAGCTTGGCGGGTCAGCCTGGGCACGAGCAGTACTTC. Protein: CASSLAGQPGHEQYF.

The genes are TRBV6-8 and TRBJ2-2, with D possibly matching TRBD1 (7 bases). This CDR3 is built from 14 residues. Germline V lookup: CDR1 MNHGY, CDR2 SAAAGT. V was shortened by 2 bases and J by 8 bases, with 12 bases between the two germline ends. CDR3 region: CASSYAQGRGELFF. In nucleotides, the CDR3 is TGTGCCAGCAGTTACGCACAGGGGAGGGGGGAGCTGTTTTTT.